The rows below give T cell receptor beta chains drawn from one sample of a study of shared clonotypes between healthy human individuals. Sequenced by immunoSEQ multiplex PCR; TCRdb stores in-frame clones only, minus some. The sample gives about 2.4 million clones, over 85% of which show up once; approximately 0.36% is in the top ten. Sequencing input: naive CD4+ T cells from PBMCs. The source of these receptors is a man aged 18 to 29 in good health. Some clones in this sample may be carry-over from other donors' samples. Both conserved end residues are part of each CDR3. The order of the fields is J gene, V gene, CDR3 protein.

J: TRBJ2-2
V: TRBV15
CDR3: CATSKGHGPSNTGELFF

J: TRBJ1-5
V: TRBV5-6
CDR3: CASSAGGYNQPQHF

J: TRBJ1-1
V: TRBV19
CDR3: CASRDRGLATEAFF

J: TRBJ1-2
V: TRBV4-1
CDR3: CASSHYWVTDDYGYTF

J: TRBJ2-3
V: TRBV5-1
CDR3: CASQDRTDTQYF

J: TRBJ2-4
V: TRBV29-1
CDR3: CSVSWGAKNIQYF

J: TRBJ2-6
V: TRBV9
CDR3: CASSVGPGSGANVLTF

J: TRBJ2-4
V: TRBV28
CDR3: CASSPPGFGRGGRAKNIQYF

J: TRBJ2-6
V: TRBV30
CDR3: CAWGRDRTTPSGANVLTF

J: TRBJ2-3
V: TRBV29-1
CDR3: CSVEMSTDTQYF

J: TRBJ2-2
V: TRBV7-2
CDR3: CASSPNTGELFF

J: TRBJ2-3
V: TRBV5-4
CDR3: CASSPSGRGGTDTQYF

J: TRBJ2-2
V: TRBV9
CDR3: CASRGPWGGELFF

J: TRBJ2-6
V: TRBV7-3
CDR3: CASTNGGAGANVLTF

J: TRBJ2-7
V: TRBV5-1
CDR3: CASSLLPQGAYEQYF

J: TRBJ2-2
V: TRBV7-2
CDR3: CASSYSGTATGELFF

J: TRBJ2-2
V: TRBV4-2
CDR3: CASMYGPLSGELFF

J: TRBJ2-7
V: TRBV11-2
CDR3: CASSLGVHEQYF

J: TRBJ2-7
V: TRBV5-4
CDR3: CASGAELYEQYF

J: TRBJ2-1
V: TRBV20-1
CDR3: CSGSRGDEQFF

J: TRBJ1-2
V: TRBV27
CDR3: CASSVSRDSYGYTF

J: TRBJ2-3
V: TRBV28
CDR3: CASSFVSTDTQYF

J: TRBJ1-2
V: TRBV28
CDR3: CASSLAGEGRYGYTF

J: TRBJ2-4
V: TRBV7-2
CDR3: CASSPSPDRRDIQYF

J: TRBJ2-1
V: TRBV19
CDR3: CASSIGGSSSYNEQFF

J: TRBJ1-4
V: TRBV11-2
CDR3: CASSLGGRAFEKLFF

J: TRBJ2-7
V: TRBV28
CDR3: CASSLTGGIYEQYF

J: TRBJ2-5
V: TRBV29-1
CDR3: CSANRDRGPQETQYF

J: TRBJ2-3
V: TRBV7-3
CDR3: CASSLNSGNTDTQYF

J: TRBJ2-5
V: TRBV19
CDR3: CASSSRDRGMETQYF

J: TRBJ2-4
V: TRBV2
CDR3: CASFSLTRGNIQYF

J: TRBJ1-4
V: TRBV19
CDR3: CASSPWTGRGEKLFF

J: TRBJ2-7
V: TRBV6-1
CDR3: CASSETRTSVYEQYF

J: TRBJ2-1
V: TRBV6-1
CDR3: CASSDRRQGGWEQFF

J: TRBJ2-2
V: TRBV5-1
CDR3: CASSSGQGYTGELFF

J: TRBJ2-5
V: TRBV5-1
CDR3: CASSFGGGPSETQYF

J: TRBJ1-2
V: TRBV7-9
CDR3: CASSTTDLGYTF

J: TRBJ2-1
V: TRBV6-1
CDR3: CASSPRQDNNEQFF

J: TRBJ2-2
V: TRBV18
CDR3: CASSPPSRNTGELFF

J: TRBJ2-1
V: TRBV2
CDR3: CASGGTSGRSSYNEQFF

J: TRBJ1-2
V: TRBV28
CDR3: CASSLRDGYGYTF

J: TRBJ2-7
V: TRBV28
CDR3: CASSGDRSRSYEQYF

J: TRBJ1-1
V: TRBV6-5
CDR3: CASSSNRDRAEAFF